This T cell receptor beta chain was profiled in a study of blood T cell repertoires in COVID-19. Study information: Sites in the United States, Italy and Spain provided acute and convalescent COVID-19 samples.

Authors' methods: Amplifying reference gene primers gave estimates of nucleated cell counts. The data were produced by immunoSEQ multiplex PCR, yet TCRdb's version contains in-frame clones alone and is incomplete. The V and J calls and the clone size are those of that table, but D and trimming were determined from the DNA. In the table there are tens of thousands of clones, around 90% of which are singletons. The CDR3 is made up of 14 amino acids. V trimming: 0 bases; J trimming: 6 bases; junction bases outside the gene matches: 4. Germline assignment: CDR1 SGHNT and CDR2 YYREEE (reference sequence).

The specimen was peripheral blood. The receptor was isolated from a woman at least 80 years old with acute or convalescent COVID-19. V gene TRBV5-4 combines with J gene TRBJ1-2, with TRBD1 matching over 8 bases. CDR3 region: CASSLAGGTNGYTF. The CDR3 nucleotides are TGTGCCAGCAGCTTGGCAGGGGGCACGAATGGCTACACCTTC.